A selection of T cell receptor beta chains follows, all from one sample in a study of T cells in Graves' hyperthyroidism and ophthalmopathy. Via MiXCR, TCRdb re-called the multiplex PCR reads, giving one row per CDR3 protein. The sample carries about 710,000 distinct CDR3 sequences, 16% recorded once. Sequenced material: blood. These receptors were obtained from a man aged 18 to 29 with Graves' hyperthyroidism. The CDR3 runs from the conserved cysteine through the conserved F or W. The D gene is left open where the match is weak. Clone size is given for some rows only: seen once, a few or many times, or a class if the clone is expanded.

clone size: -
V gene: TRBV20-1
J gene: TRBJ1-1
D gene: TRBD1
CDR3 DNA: TGCAGTGCTCCTTGGACAGGGGGCCTTATGAACACTGAAGCTTTCTTT
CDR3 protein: CSAPWTGGLMNTEAFF

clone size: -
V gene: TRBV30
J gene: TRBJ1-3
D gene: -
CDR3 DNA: TGTGCCTGGAGTCCAGGGTTCTCTGGAAACACCATATATTTT
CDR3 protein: CAWSPGFSGNTIYF

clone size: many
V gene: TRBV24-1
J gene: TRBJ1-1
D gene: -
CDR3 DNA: TGTGCCACCAGTGATTCGGGGGGCCCTGAAGCTTTCTTT
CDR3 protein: CATSDSGGPEAFF

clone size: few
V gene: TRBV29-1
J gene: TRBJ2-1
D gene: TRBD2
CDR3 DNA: TGCAGCGTTGAAACACTAGCGGGAGGGCGGGAACTTTACAATGAGCAGTTCTTC
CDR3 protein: CSVETLAGGRELYNEQFF

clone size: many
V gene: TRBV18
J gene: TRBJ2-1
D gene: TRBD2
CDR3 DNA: TGTGCCAGCTCACCGCCGATACTAGCGGGAGGTGAGCAGTTCTTC
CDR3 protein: CASSPPILAGGEQFF

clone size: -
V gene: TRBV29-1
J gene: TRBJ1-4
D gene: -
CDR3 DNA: TGCAGCTCTTCGGACAGTCCTAATGAAAAACTGTTTTTT
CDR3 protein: CSSSDSPNEKLFF

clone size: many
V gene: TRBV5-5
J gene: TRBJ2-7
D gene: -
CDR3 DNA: TGTGCCAGCAGCCCGCAGGGGCGTCACTCCTACGAGCAGTACTTC
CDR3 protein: CASSPQGRHSYEQYF

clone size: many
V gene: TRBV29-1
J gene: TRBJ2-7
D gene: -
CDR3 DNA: TGCAGCGCCCAATTGGACTGGCTCAGCGAGCAGTACTTC
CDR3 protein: CSAQLDWLSEQYF

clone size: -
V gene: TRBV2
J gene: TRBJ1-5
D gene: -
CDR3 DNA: TGTGCCAGCAGTGAAAGGCTCGGGGACCAGCCCCAGCATTTT
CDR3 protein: CASSERLGDQPQHF

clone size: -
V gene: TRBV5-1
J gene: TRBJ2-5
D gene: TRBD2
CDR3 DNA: TGCGCCAGCAGCGAACTAGGGACTAGCGGGAACCAAGAGACCCAGTACTTC
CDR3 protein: CASSELGTSGNQETQYF

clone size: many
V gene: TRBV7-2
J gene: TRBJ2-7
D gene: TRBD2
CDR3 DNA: TGTGCCAGCAGCTTAGGGTCTAGCGGATCCTACGAGCAGTACTTC
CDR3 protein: CASSLGSSGSYEQYF

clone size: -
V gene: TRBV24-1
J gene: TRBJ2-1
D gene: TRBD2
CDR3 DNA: TGTGCCACCAGTGCTGGGACTAGCGTCAATGAGCAGTTCTTC
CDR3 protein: CATSAGTSVNEQFF

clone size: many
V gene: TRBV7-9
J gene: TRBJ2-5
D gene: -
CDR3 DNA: TGTGCCAGCAGTTGGACTTCCCTCAGCTGGGAGACCCAGTACTTC
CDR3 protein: CASSWTSLSWETQYF

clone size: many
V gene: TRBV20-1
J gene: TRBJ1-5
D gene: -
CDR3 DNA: TGCAGTGCTAGAACCCGCGGCTATAGCAATCAGCCCCAGCATTTT
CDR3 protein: CSARTRGYSNQPQHF

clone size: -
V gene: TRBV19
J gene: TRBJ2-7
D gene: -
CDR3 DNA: TGTGCCAGTAGTATAAGGCAGGGTGGGTCCTACGAGCAGTACTTC
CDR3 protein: CASSIRQGGSYEQYF

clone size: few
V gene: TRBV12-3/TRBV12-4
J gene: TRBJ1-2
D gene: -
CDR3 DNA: TGTGCCAGCAGTTCCCCGAACAGGGTTCCTTCCAACGGCTACACCTTC
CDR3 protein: CASSSPNRVPSNGYTF

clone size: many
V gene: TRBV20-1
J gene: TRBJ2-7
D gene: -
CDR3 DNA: TGCAGTGCCCTAGTTGGGACCGCCTACGAGCAGTACTTC
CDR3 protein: CSALVGTAYEQYF

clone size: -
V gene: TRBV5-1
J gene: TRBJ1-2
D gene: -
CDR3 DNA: TGCGCCAGCAGTAATGACAGGACCTATGGCTACACCTTC
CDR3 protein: CASSNDRTYGYTF

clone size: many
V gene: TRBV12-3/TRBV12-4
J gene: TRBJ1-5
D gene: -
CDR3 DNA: TGTGCCAGCAGTCCGGACAGTGCCAATCAGCCCCAGCATTTT
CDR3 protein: CASSPDSANQPQHF

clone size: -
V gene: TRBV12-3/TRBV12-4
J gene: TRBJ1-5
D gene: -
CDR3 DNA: TGTGCCAGCAGTTTCGAAATATATAGCAATCAGCCCCAGCATTTT
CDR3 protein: CASSFEIYSNQPQHF

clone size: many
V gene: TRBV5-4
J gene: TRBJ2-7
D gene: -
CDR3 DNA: TGTGCCAGCAGGGGGGACGTTGACTCCTACGAGCAGTACTTC
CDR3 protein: CASRGDVDSYEQYF

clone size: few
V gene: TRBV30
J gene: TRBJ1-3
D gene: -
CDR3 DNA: TGTGCCTGGAGTGTGACAGGTGGAAACACCATATATTTT
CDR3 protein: CAWSVTGGNTIYF

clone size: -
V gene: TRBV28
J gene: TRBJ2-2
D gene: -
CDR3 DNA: TGTGCCAGCAGTTCCGAAGTCCGGGAGCTGTTTTTT
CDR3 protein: CASSSEVRELFF

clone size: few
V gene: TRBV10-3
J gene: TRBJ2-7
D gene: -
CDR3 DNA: TGTGCCATCAGTGCCCCCGGTCTGGGGGGAAAGGCCTACGAGCAGTACTTC
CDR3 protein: CAISAPGLGGKAYEQYF

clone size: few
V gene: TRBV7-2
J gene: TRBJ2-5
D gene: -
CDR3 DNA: TGTGCCAGCAGCTCGCCCATGGAGACCCAGTACTTC
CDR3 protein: CASSSPMETQYF

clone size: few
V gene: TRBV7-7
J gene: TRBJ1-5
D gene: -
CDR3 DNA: TGTGCTAGCAGCTCATATTGGGGGGGAAGGAGCAATCAGCCCCAGCATTTT
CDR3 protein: CASSSYWGGRSNQPQHF

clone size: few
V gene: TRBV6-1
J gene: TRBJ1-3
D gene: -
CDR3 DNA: TGTGCCAGCAGTACGAGACGGGACTCTGGAAACACCATATATTTT
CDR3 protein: CASSTRRDSGNTIYF

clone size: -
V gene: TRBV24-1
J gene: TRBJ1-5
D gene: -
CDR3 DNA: TGTGCCACCAGTGAGAAAAGGGGAAATCAACCCCAGCATTTT
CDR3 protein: CATSEKRGNQPQHF

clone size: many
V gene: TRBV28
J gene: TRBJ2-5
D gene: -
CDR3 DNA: TGTGCCAGCAGTTTAATTAACGGGCCTCGGAAGACCCAGTACTTC
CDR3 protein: CASSLINGPRKTQYF

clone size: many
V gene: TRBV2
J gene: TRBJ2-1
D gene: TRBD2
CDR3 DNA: TGTGCCAGCAGTGAAAAGATAGCGGGAACAGAGTACAATGAGCAGTTCTTC
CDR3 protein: CASSEKIAGTEYNEQFF

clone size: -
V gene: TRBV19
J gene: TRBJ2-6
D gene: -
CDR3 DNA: TGTGCCAGTGCCGGGGGAACTAAAGCCTCTGGGGCCAACGTCCTGACTTTC
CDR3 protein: CASAGGTKASGANVLTF

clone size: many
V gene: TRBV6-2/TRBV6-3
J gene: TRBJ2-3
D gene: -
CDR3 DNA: TGTGCCAGCAGGAGAAACACAGATACGCAGTATTTT
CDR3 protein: CASRRNTDTQYF

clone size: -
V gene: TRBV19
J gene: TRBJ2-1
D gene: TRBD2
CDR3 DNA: TGTGCCAGTAGTAGCGGGAGGCTTGGGAATGAGCAGTTCTTC
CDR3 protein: CASSSGRLGNEQFF

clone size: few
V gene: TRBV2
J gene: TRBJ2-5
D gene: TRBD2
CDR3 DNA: TGTGCCAGAAGCGGGAGCGGGAGCGTCCAAGAGACCCAGTACTTC
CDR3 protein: CARSGSGSVQETQYF

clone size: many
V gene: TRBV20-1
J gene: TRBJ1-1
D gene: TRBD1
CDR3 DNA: TGCAGTGCTAGAGGAGGGACAGGGGGCGCTGAAGCTTTCTTT
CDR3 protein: CSARGGTGGAEAFF

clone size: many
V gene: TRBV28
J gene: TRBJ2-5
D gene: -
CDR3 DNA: TGTGCCACCGCGCCCATGACGGGCCAGACCCAGTACTTC
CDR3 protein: CATAPMTGQTQYF

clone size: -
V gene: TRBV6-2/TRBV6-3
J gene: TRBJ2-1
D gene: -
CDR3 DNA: TGCGCCAGCAGGCACCGGACAGTTCGTACGTTCTTC
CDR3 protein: CASRHRTVRTFF

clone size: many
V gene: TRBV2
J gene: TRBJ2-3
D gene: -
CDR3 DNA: TGTGCCAGCTACGGATCCCGGGATACGCAGTATTTT
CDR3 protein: CASYGSRDTQYF

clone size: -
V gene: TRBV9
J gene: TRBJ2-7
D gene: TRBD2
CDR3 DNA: TGTGCCAGCAGTATAGCGGGAGGGAACAATGAGCAGTACTTC
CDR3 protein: CASSIAGGNNEQYF

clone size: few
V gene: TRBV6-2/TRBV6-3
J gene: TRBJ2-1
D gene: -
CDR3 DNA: TGTGCCAGCAGTTACTCGGCAGGGCCGGACAATGAGCAGTTCTTC
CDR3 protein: CASSYSAGPDNEQFF

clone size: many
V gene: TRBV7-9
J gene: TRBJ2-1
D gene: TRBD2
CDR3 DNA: TGTGCCAGCAGCTCAAGAGGTAGCGGGAGAGTCAATGAGCAGTTCTTC
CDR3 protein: CASSSRGSGRVNEQFF

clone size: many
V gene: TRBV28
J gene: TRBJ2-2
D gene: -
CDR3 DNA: TGTGCCAGCAGTTCGTCCGGGGAGCTGTTTTTT
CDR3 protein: CASSSSGELFF

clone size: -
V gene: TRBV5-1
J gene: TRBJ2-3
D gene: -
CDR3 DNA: TGCGCCAGCAGCTCGGACCTTACCCCTGCCACAGATACGCAGTATTTT
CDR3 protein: CASSSDLTPATDTQYF

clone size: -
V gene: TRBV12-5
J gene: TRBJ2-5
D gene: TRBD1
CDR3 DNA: TGTGCTAGTGGCCCCTCCCCGGGACAGAGGACCGTAGGTGCGACCCAGTACTTC
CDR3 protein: CASGPSPGQRTVGATQYF

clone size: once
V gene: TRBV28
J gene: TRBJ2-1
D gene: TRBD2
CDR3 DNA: TGTGCCAGCAGTTATCTAGCGGGGGAACGCAATGAGCAGTTCTTC
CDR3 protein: CASSYLAGERNEQFF

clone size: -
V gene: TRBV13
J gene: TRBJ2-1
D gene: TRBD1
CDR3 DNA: TGTGCCAGCTCAGACAGGGGTTCAAACTCCTACAATGAGCAGTTCTTC
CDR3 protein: CASSDRGSNSYNEQFF

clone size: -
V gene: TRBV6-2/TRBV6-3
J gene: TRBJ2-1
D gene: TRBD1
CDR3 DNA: TGTGCCAGCAGCGGTGGGACAGGGGTTTACAATGAGCAGTTCTTC
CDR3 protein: CASSGGTGVYNEQFF

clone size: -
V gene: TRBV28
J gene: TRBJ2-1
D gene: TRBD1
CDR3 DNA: TGTGCCAGCGGTCCCTACCCCGGACAGGCAACTGAGCAGTTCTTC
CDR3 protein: CASGPYPGQATEQFF

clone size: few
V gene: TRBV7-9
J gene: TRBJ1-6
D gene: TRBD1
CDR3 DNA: TGTGCCAGCAGCACTACAGGGGATTCACCCCTCCACTTT
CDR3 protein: CASSTTGDSPLHF

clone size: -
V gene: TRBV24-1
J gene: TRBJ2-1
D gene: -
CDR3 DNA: TGTGCCACCAGTGAATCACCTAAGAAGGGTTACAATGAGCAGTTCTTC
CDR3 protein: CATSESPKKGYNEQFF

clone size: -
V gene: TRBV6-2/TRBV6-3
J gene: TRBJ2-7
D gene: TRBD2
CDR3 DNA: TGTGCCAGCAGCAAGCCTCAGACTAGCGGATACTACGAGCAGTACTTC
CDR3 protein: CASSKPQTSGYYEQYF

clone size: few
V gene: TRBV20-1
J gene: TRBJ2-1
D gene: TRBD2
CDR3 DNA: TGCAGTGCTAGCCCTAGCGGTGCTAGGGATGAGCAGTTCTTC
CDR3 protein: CSASPSGARDEQFF

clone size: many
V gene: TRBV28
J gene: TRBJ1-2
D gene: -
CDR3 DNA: TGTGCCAGCAGCTCCTGGGCTACTAACTATGGCTACACCTTC
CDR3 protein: CASSSWATNYGYTF

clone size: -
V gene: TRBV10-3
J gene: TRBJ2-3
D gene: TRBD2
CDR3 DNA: TGTGCCATCAGCGGGACTAGCGGGAAAGATACGCAGTATTTT
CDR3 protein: CAISGTSGKDTQYF

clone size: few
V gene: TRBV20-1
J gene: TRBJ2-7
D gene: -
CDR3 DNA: TGCAGTGCTCCCAGGGAGGAACACTACGAGCAGTACTTC
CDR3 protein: CSAPREEHYEQYF

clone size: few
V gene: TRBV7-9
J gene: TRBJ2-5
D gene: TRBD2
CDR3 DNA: TGTGCCAGCAGCTTAGTTGGCGGGAGTGGGCAAGAGACCCAGTACTTC
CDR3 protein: CASSLVGGSGQETQYF

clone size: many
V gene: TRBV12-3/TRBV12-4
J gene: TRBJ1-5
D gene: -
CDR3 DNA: TGTGCCACCCAAGAGTACGTTAATCAGCCCCAGCATTTT
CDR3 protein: CATQEYVNQPQHF

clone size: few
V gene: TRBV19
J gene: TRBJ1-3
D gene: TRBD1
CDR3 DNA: TGTGCCAGTAGTATCCGGGACAGCGCGTCGAGCTCTGGAAACACCATATATTTT
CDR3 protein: CASSIRDSASSSGNTIYF

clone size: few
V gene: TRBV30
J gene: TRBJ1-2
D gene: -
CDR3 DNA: TGTGCCTCCCCAGGGGCTGGGTATGGCTACACCTTC
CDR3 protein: CASPGAGYGYTF

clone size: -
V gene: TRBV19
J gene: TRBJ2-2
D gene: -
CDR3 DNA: TGTGCCAGTAGTAGCCGGGTCCTCGGGGAGGACACCGGGGAGCTGTTTTTT
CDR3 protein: CASSSRVLGEDTGELFF